The clone carrying this T cell receptor (beta chain) was recorded at least ten times. The antigen remains unidentified. These data come from a study of T cell repertoires in cytomegalovirus infection. Study-level information: CMV infection plus the matching HLA type was flagged by public TCR beta signatures.

Using its own MiXCR run on the reads, TCRdb lists one record per CDR3 protein. The table includes 200,000 to 300,000 distinct CDR3 sequences, roughly an eighth detected once. Whole-study findings and limits: HLA-C-restricted CMV clonotypes gave the most frequent clonotype in two of eight donors.

The CDR3 sequence is 14 residues long. Germline CDR1 reads SGHNT; CDR2 reads YYREEE (reference sequence). V was clipped by 4 bases and J by 4 bases, with 13 bases between them. This receptor was identified in a human donor in good health (CMV status not recorded). Some clones in this sample may be carry-over from other donors' samples. The sequenced sample consisted of PBMCs. This chain joins TRBV5-4 and TRBJ2-3, with D perhaps TRBD2 (5 bases). The CDR3 sequence: CASSPEGTPDTQYF. The CDR3 coding sequence is TGTGCCAGCAGCCCTGAGGGCACCCCAGATACGCAGTATTTT.